This is a list of T cell receptor beta chains from one sample in a study of blood T cells in healthy people across ages. TCRdb re-analysed the 5' RACE reads in MiXCR, keeping a single row per CDR3 protein. The sample has 850,000 to 1,300,000 distinct CDR3 sequences; 45% are singletons. The specimen was blood. Receptors were obtained from a woman in her sixties in good health. Both conserved end residues are part of each CDR3. The order of the fields is clone size, V gene, J gene, CDR3 protein. The size of a clone is reported for some rows only, either as once, few or many, or as a class for expanded clones.

clone size: .
V gene: TRBV4-3
J gene: TRBJ1-5
CDR3 protein: CASSQDVGVVSQPQHF

clone size: .
V gene: TRBV28
J gene: TRBJ2-3
CDR3 protein: CASSDPGTGPPDTQYF

clone size: .
V gene: TRBV5-1
J gene: TRBJ2-2
CDR3 protein: CASSLTSSGSSGELFF

clone size: few
V gene: TRBV20-1
J gene: .
CDR3 protein: CSASLYDRGWETQYF

clone size: .
V gene: TRBV20-1
J gene: TRBJ2-7
CDR3 protein: CSARRYTGVYEQYF

clone size: .
V gene: TRBV7-6
J gene: TRBJ2-1
CDR3 protein: CASSLGFRGRSYNEQFF

clone size: few
V gene: TRBV12-5
J gene: TRBJ2-7
CDR3 protein: CASGLVIRGSLYEQYF

clone size: .
V gene: TRBV18
J gene: TRBJ2-3
CDR3 protein: CASSPDLGADTQYF

clone size: few
V gene: TRBV5-1
J gene: TRBJ2-7
CDR3 protein: CASSFGLAGGSYEQYF

clone size: once
V gene: TRBV5-1
J gene: TRBJ2-3
CDR3 protein: CASPLAGYTDTQYF

clone size: .
V gene: TRBV5-1
J gene: TRBJ2-4
CDR3 protein: CASTRQGTLLGEQYF

clone size: .
V gene: TRBV27
J gene: TRBJ2-1
CDR3 protein: CASSLQGAYNEQFF

clone size: .
V gene: TRBV27
J gene: TRBJ1-1
CDR3 protein: CASTNYSWGNTEAFF

clone size: .
V gene: TRBV27
J gene: TRBJ1-1
CDR3 protein: CASSLPGQGSKAFF

clone size: few
V gene: TRBV9
J gene: TRBJ2-7
CDR3 protein: CASSPQGASYEQYF

clone size: .
V gene: TRBV10-3
J gene: TRBJ1-2
CDR3 protein: CAISEGVQSNYGYTF

clone size: .
V gene: TRBV6-1
J gene: TRBJ2-5
CDR3 protein: CASRTSGRWETQYF

clone size: .
V gene: TRBV20-1
J gene: TRBJ2-3
CDR3 protein: CSATTSGRFADTQYF

clone size: .
V gene: TRBV10-3
J gene: TRBJ2-7
CDR3 protein: CAISGQVSYEQYF

clone size: .
V gene: TRBV6-5
J gene: TRBJ1-1
CDR3 protein: CASSYGMGTEAFF

clone size: many
V gene: TRBV27
J gene: TRBJ2-1
CDR3 protein: CASSRGNEQFF

clone size: .
V gene: TRBV29-1
J gene: TRBJ1-2
CDR3 protein: CSAAGSGGNYGYTF

clone size: .
V gene: TRBV27
J gene: TRBJ1-5
CDR3 protein: CASSPLGQGDNQPQHF

clone size: few
V gene: TRBV6-5
J gene: TRBJ2-7
CDR3 protein: CASYSGDRGYEQYF

clone size: many
V gene: TRBV29-1
J gene: TRBJ2-3
CDR3 protein: CSVEVDLTDTQYF

clone size: .
V gene: TRBV5-1
J gene: TRBJ2-2
CDR3 protein: CASSLYQGGPPWTGELFF

clone size: few
V gene: TRBV7-9
J gene: TRBJ1-6
CDR3 protein: CASSSPGQESPLHF

clone size: .
V gene: TRBV7-2
J gene: TRBJ2-5
CDR3 protein: CASSSLAGLQSRWTQYF

clone size: once
V gene: TRBV27
J gene: TRBJ2-5
CDR3 protein: CASSLLAGIETQYF

clone size: .
V gene: TRBV4-1
J gene: TRBJ2-5
CDR3 protein: CASSQGWGTAQETQYF

clone size: .
V gene: TRBV28
J gene: TRBJ2-5
CDR3 protein: CASRAPGTGETQYF

clone size: .
V gene: TRBV2
J gene: .
CDR3 protein: CASKLAPYEQYF

clone size: few
V gene: TRBV28
J gene: TRBJ1-5
CDR3 protein: CASSLIFQPQHF

clone size: few
V gene: TRBV3-1
J gene: TRBJ2-5
CDR3 protein: CASSPGEGTQYF

clone size: .
V gene: TRBV15
J gene: .
CDR3 protein: CASNLGGAETQYF

clone size: .
V gene: TRBV5-1
J gene: TRBJ2-2
CDR3 protein: CASSVTGGTGELFF

clone size: many
V gene: TRBV27
J gene: TRBJ1-1
CDR3 protein: CASSYRVTDTEAFF

clone size: .
V gene: TRBV20-1
J gene: TRBJ2-1
CDR3 protein: CSAGEAVTYLGEQFF

clone size: .
V gene: TRBV7-9
J gene: TRBJ2-1
CDR3 protein: CASRLSSGRGDEQFF

clone size: .
V gene: TRBV5-1
J gene: TRBJ2-1
CDR3 protein: CASCQGLAGGNEQFF

clone size: few
V gene: TRBV12-3/TRBV12-4
J gene: TRBJ1-6
CDR3 protein: CASSLVAGNNSPLHF